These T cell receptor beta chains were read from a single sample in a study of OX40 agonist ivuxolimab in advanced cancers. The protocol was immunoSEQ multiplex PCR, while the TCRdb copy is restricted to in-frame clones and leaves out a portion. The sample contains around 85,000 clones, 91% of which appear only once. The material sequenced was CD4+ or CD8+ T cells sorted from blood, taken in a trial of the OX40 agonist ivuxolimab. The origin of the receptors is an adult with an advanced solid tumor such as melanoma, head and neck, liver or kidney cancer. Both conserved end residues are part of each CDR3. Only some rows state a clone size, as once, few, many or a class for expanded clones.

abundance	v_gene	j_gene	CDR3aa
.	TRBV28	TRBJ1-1	CASSGRTEAFF
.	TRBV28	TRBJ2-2	CASSSGGNSAGELFF
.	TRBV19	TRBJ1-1	CASSDPLMNTEAFF
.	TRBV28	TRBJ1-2	CASSLWVVGGYTF
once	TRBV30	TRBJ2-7	CAWSGGGNEQYF
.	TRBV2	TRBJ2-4	CASSTELANIQYF
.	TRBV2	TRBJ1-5	CASRTGQANQPQHF
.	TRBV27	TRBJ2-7	CASGPEGGGFYEQYF
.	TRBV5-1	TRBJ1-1	CASSQGQQRTEAFF
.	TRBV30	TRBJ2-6	CAWSGSGANVLTF
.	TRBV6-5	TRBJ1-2	CASRAGGYYGYTF
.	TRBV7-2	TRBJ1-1	CASSPEPGFQAFF
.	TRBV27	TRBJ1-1	CASSFSQAGPSTYMNTEAFF
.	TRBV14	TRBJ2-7	CASSPFSGTSEQYF
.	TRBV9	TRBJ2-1	CASSGDRAGNNEQFF
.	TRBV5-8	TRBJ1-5	CASSWGQPVNSNQPQHF
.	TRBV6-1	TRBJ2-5	CASSDPVDRGETQYF
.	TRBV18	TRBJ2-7	CASSPPGLAYEQYF
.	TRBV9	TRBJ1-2	CASSVGVGGYTF
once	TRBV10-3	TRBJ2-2	CATTPRDRGTGELFF
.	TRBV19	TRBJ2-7	CASSIQYSYEQYF
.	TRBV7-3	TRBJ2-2	CASSVSGMKGTGELFF
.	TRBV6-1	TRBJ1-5	CASSGQTFSNQPQHF